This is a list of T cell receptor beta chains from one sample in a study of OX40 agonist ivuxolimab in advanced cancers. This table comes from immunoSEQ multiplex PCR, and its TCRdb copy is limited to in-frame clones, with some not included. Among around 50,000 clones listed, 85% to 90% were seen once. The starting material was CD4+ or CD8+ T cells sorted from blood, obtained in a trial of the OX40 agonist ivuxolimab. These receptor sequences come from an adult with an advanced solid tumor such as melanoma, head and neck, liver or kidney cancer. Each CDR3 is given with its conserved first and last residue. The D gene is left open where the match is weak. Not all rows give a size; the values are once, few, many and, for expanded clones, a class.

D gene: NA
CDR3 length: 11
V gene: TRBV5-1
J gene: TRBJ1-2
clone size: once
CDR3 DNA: TGCGCCAGCAGCTACGGTGGCGGCTACACCTTC
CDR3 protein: CASSYGGGYTF

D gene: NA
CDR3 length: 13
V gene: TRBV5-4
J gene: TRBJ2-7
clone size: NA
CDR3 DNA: TGTGCCAGCAGCCCCGGGCGCCCCTACGAGCAGTACTTC
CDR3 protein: CASSPGRPYEQYF

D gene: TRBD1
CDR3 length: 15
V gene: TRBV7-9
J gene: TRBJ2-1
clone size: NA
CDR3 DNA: TGTGCCAGCAGCACTCCCGACAGGGGTGAGGGTGAGCAGTTCTTC
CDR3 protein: CASSTPDRGEGEQFF

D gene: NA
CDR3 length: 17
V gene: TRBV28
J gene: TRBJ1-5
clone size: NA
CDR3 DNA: TGTGCCAGCAGTGCTACCGGGACGGATTATAGCAATCAGCCCCAGCATTTT
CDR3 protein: CASSATGTDYSNQPQHF

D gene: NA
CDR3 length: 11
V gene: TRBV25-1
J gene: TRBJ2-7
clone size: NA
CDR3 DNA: TGTGCCAGCAGTCTAGCCTACGAGCAGTACTTC
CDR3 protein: CASSLAYEQYF

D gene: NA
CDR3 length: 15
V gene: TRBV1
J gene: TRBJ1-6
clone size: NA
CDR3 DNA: TGCACCAGCAGCAGCAGACAGGGTTTAATCTCACCCCTCCACTTT
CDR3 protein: CTSSSRQGLISPLHF

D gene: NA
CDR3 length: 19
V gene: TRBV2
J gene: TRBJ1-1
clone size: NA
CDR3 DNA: TGTGCCAGCAGTGGTCCTGAGGCAGGGCTCCTTGGTAGTAACACTGAAGCTTTCTTT
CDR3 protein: CASSGPEAGLLGSNTEAFF

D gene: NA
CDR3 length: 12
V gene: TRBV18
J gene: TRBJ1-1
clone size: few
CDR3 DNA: TGTGCCAGCTTTTCACAGAACACTGAAGCTTTCTTT
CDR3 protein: CASFSQNTEAFF

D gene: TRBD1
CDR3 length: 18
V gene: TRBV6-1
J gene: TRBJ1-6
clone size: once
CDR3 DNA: TGTGCCAGCAGTGAAGGCTTGACAGGGAGTATCTATAATTCACCCCTCCACTTT
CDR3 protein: CASSEGLTGSIYNSPLHF

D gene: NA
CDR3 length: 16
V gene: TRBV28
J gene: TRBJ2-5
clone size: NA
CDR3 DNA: TGTGCCAGCAGTTCCCCCGTACGGGCGGGGAAAGAGACCCAGTACTTC
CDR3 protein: CASSSPVRAGKETQYF

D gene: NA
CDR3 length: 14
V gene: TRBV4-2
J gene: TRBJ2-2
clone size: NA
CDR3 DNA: TGTGCCAGCAGCCCAGGGATGGGCGCCGGGGAGCTGTTTTTT
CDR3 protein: CASSPGMGAGELFF

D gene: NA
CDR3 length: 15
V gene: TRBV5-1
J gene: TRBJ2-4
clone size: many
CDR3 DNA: TGCGCCAGCAGCTCGGGACAAATTTACGAAAACATTCAGTACTTC
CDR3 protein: CASSSGQIYENIQYF

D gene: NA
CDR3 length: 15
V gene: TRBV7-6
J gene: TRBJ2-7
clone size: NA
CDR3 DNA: TGTGCCAGCAGCCCCGTTTTGGAGGGCACCTACGAGCAGTACTTC
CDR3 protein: CASSPVLEGTYEQYF

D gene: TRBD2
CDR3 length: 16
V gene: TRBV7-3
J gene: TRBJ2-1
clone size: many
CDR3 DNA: TGTGCCAGCAGCTTAAGCGGGGGGAGCTCCTACAATGAGCAGTTCTTC
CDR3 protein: CASSLSGGSSYNEQFF

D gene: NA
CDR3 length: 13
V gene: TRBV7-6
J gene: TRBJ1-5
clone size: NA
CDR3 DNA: TGTGCCAGCAGCTTAGGTTCGGCTCAGCCCCAGCATTTT
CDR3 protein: CASSLGSAQPQHF

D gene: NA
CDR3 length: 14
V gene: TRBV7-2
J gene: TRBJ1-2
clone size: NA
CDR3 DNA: TGTGCCAGCAGCAGCGGGGGGGTTTACTATGGCTACACCTTC
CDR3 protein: CASSSGGVYYGYTF

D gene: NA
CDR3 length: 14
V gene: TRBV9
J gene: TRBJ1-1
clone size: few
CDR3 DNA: TGTGCCAGCAGTCCCAGTGCACTTGACACTGAAGCTTTCTTT
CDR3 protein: CASSPSALDTEAFF

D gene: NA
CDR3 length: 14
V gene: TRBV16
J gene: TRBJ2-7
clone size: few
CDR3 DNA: TGTGCCAGCAGCCAGACGGGCGGCTCCTACGAGCAGTACTTC
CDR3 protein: CASSQTGGSYEQYF

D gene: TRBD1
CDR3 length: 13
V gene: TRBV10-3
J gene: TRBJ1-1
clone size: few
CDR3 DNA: TGTGCCACCGAGACAGGGGTGAACACTGAAGCTTTCTTT
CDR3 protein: CATETGVNTEAFF

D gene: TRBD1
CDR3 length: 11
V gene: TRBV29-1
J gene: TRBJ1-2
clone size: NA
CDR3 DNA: TGCAGCGCAAGACAGGGTGATGGCTACACCTTC
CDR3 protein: CSARQGDGYTF

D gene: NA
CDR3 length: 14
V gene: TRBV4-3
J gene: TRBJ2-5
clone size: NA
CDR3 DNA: TGCGCCAGCAGCCAAGATTTAGGTCGGGAGACCCAGTACTTC
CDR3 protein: CASSQDLGRETQYF

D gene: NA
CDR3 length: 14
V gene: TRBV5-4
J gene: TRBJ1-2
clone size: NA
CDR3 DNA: TGTGCCAGCAGCTTGGGGTTAGCCCCAGAAGGCTACACCTTC
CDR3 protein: CASSLGLAPEGYTF

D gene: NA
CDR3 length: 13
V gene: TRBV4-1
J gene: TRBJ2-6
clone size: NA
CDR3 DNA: TGCGCCAGCAGCTTCCCTGGGGCCAACGTCCTGACTTTC
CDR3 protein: CASSFPGANVLTF

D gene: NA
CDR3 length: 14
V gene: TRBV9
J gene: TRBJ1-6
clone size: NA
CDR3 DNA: TGTGCCAGCAGCGTAGGACCAGGGGTGTCACCCCTCCACTTT
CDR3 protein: CASSVGPGVSPLHF

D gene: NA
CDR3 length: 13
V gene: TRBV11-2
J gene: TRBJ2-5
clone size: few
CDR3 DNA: TGTGCCAGCAGCCCCCAGGGAGGAGAGACCCAGTACTTC
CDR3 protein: CASSPQGGETQYF

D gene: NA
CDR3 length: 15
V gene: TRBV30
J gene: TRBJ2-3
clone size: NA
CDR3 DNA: TGTGCCTGGAGTGTACAAAGGGGCCTCACAGATACGCAGTATTTT
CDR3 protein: CAWSVQRGLTDTQYF

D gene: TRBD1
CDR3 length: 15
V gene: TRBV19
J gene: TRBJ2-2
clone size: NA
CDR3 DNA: TGTGCCAGTAGTATGGTTGCAGGGGGCAACGGGGAGCTGTTTTTT
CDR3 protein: CASSMVAGGNGELFF

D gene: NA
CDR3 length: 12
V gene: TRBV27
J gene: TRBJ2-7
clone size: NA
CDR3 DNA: TGTGCCAGCAGCCCGGGGAGGGGGGTGCAGTACTTC
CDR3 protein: CASSPGRGVQYF

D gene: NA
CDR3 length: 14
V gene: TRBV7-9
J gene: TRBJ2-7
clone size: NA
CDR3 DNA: TGTGCCAGCAGCGGGGACCGGCAAGCCTACGAGCAGTACTTC
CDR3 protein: CASSGDRQAYEQYF

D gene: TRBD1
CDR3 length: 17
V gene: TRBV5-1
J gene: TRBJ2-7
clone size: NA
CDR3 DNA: TGCGCCAGCAGCTTGTTGGGACAGGGATTAGCGCCCTTCGAGCAGTACTTC
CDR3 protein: CASSLLGQGLAPFEQYF

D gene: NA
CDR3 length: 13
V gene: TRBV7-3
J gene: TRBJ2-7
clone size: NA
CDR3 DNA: TGTGCCAGCAGCTTCACGGCCTGGGACGAGCAGTACTTC
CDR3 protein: CASSFTAWDEQYF

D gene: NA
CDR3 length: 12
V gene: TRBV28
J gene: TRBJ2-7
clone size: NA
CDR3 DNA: TGTGCCAGCAGCCGAGACAGTTACGAGCAGTACTTC
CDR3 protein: CASSRDSYEQYF

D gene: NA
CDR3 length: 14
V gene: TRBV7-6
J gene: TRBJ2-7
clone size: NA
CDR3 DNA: TGTGCCAGCAGCCCCGCCGGAGGAGCCTACGAGCAGTACTTC
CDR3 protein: CASSPAGGAYEQYF

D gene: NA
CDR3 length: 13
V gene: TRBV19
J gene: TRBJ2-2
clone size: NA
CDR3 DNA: TGTGCCAGTAGTCCTCCCCTGGCCGGGGAGCTGTTTTTT
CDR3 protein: CASSPPLAGELFF

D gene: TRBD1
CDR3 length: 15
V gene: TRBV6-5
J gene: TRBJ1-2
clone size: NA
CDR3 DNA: TGTGCCAGCAGCTCAGGGGGAGGACAGAACTATGGCTACACCTTC
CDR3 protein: CASSSGGGQNYGYTF

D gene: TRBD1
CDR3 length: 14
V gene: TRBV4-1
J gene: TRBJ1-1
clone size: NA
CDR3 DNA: TGCGCCAGCAGCCCCCGGACAGGTTACACTGAAGCTTTCTTT
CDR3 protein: CASSPRTGYTEAFF

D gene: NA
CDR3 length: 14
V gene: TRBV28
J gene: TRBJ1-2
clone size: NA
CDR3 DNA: TGTGCCAGCAGTCTCCGGACAGAGGGTTATGGCTACACCTTC
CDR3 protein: CASSLRTEGYGYTF

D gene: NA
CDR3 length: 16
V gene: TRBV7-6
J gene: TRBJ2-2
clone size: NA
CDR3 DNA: TGTGCCAGCAGCTTAAACGCTGTAGCGTGGGGCGGGGAGCTGTTTTTT
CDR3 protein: CASSLNAVAWGGELFF

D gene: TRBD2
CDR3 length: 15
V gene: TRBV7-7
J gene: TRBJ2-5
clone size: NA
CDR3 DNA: TGTGCCAGCAGCCATAGCGGGGGGGCCTCGGAGACCCAGTACTTC
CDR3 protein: CASSHSGGASETQYF

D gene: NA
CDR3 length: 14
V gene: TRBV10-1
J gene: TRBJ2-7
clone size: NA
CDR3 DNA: TGCGCCAGCAGTGAGGAGACAGCACCGTACGAGCAGTACTTC
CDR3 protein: CASSEETAPYEQYF

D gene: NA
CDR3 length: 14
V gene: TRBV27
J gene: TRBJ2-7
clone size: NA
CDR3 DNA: TGTGCCAGCAGGGACAGCTACAGCTCCTACGAGCAGTACTTC
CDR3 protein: CASRDSYSSYEQYF

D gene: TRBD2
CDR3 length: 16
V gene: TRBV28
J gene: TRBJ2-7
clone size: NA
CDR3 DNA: TGTGCCAGCAGTCCGCCTCGACTAGCGGGGGCCTACGAGCAGTACTTC
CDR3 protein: CASSPPRLAGAYEQYF

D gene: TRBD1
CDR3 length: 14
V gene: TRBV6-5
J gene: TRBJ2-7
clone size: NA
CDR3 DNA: TGTGCCACATCCTGGCACAGGGGGCTCGGCGAGCAGTACTTC
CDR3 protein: CATSWHRGLGEQYF

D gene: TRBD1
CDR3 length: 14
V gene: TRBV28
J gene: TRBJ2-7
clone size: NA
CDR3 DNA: TGTGCCAGCAGTTTCCGGGACAGCTACTACGAGCAGTACTTC
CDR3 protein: CASSFRDSYYEQYF

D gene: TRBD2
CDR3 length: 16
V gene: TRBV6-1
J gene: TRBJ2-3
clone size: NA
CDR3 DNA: TGTGCCAGCAGTGATGGAGGGAGGGGCCTCACAGATACGCAGTATTTT
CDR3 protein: CASSDGGRGLTDTQYF

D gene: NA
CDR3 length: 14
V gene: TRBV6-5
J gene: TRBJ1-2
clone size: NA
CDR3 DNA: TGTGCCAGCAGTTACTCGCAGGGGAACTATGGCTACACCTTC
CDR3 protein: CASSYSQGNYGYTF

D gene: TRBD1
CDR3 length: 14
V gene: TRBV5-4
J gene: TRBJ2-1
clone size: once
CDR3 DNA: TGTGCCAGCATCGTCGGGACAGGGCAAAATGAGCAGTTCTTC
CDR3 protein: CASIVGTGQNEQFF

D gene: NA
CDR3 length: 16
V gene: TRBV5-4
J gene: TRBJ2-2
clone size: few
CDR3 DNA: TGTGCCAGCAGCTTGGCTTGGGGCCCGAACACCGGGGAGCTGTTTTTT
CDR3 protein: CASSLAWGPNTGELFF

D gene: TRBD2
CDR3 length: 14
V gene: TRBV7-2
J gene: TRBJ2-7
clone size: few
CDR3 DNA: TGTGCCAGCTCTACTAGCGGGGGGAGAAGCGAGCAGTACTTC
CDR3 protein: CASSTSGGRSEQYF

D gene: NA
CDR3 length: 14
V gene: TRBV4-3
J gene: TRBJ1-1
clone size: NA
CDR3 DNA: TGCGCCAGCAGCCAAGATACAGACTACACTGAAGCTTTCTTT
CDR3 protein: CASSQDTDYTEAFF

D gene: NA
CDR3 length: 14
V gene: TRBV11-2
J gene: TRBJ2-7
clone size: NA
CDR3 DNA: TGTGCCAGCAGCTTAGATCCCTTAGATTACGAGCAGTACTTC
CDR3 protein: CASSLDPLDYEQYF

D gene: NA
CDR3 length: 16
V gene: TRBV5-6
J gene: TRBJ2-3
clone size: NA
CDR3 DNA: TGTGCCAGCAGCGACGGTTTGGTATTTAGCACAGATACGCAGTATTTT
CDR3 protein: CASSDGLVFSTDTQYF

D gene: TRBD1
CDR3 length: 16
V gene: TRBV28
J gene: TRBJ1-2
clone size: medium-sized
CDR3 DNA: TGTGCCAGCAGTTTGACTCGGACAGGGGGCGTCTATGGCTACACCTTC
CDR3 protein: CASSLTRTGGVYGYTF